These 23 T cell receptor beta chains were all obtained from the same sample, sequenced in a study of cytomegalovirus exposure and HLA in healthy donors. TCRdb's table, derived via immunoSEQ multiplex PCR, lists solely in-frame clones and lacks some. The data show 130,000 or so clones, with over 80% seen just once and less than 7% held by the top ten. Material for sequencing was PBMCs. The receptors originated from a woman in her twenties or thirties in good health and CMV-seropositive.

The chain combines TRBV27 with TRBJ2-4, with D perhaps TRBD2 (6 bases). Trimming removed 9 bases at V and 15 bases at J, with 18 bases between. CDR1 is MNHEY and CDR2 is SMNVEV in the germline V gene (reference sequence). The CDR3 totals 11 residues. CDR3 DNA: TGTGCCAGGCTTTCGGAGGGCCGAGGGTACTTC. It translates to CARLSEGRGYF.

The chain links TRBV6-1 to TRBJ1-4; 7 bases line up with TRBD1. The CDR3 covers 19 residues. Looked up from germline, CDR1 is MNHNS and CDR2 is SASEGT. The V gene end was trimmed by 2 bases and the J gene end by 1 base; junction bases not matched to a gene: 13. The CDR3 is CASSETGEILMLTNEKLFF. The CDR3 region has the DNA TGTGCCAGCAGTGAAACAGGGGAAATTTTGATGTTAACTAATGAAAAACTGTTTTTT.

The gene calls are TRBV6-1 and TRBJ1-5, with 7 bases that match TRBD1. CDR3 length: 14 residues. Looked up from germline, CDR1 is MNHNS and CDR2 is SASEGT. Germline trimming cut 6 bases from V and 0 bases from J; bases unmatched to any gene: 2. The CDR3 protein is CASRYRGSNQPQHF. The CDR3 bases are TGTGCCAGCAGATACAGGGGTAGCAATCAGCCCCAGCATTTT.

The chain links TRBV5-6 to TRBJ1-1, with D possibly being TRBD1 (5 bases). The V gene's germline CDR1 is SGHDT and CDR2 YYEEEE. The V and J ends lost 1 base and 6 bases respectively, with 13 bases between them. The CDR3 sequence is 14 residues long. The CDR3 region has the DNA TGTGCCAGCAGCTTGTTGGGAGGGGACGCTGAAGCTTTCTTT. It yields the protein CASSLLGGDAEAFF.

This chain uses TRBV5-1 with TRBJ2-1, with 7 bases lining up with TRBD1. Looked up from germline, CDR1 is SGHRS and CDR2 is YFSETQ. This CDR3 is 15 amino acids long. Germline trimming cut 6 bases from V and 0 bases from J; bases unmatched to any gene: 6. Here the CDR3 reads CASTEQGISYNEQFF. The CDR3, as DNA: TGCGCCAGCACCGAACAGGGGATCTCCTACAATGAGCAGTTCTTC.

This rearrangement joins TRBV2 to TRBJ2-3, with 7 bases fitting TRBD2. Losses at the gene ends were 7 bases for V and 0 bases for J; bases not matched to a gene: 16. Germline values: CDR1 SNHLY, CDR2 FYNNEI. The CDR3 spans 18 residues. For the CDR3, the DNA is TGTGCCAGCACCTCTCCCCTCGTCCTAGCGGTGAGCACAGATACGCAGTATTTT. Its protein is CASTSPLVLAVSTDTQYF.

The chain combines TRBV5-6 with TRBJ2-4; the D gene is possibly TRBD1 (5 bases). The germline V and J ends were trimmed by 0 bases and 3 bases, with 13 bases remaining between them. CDR1 is SGHDT, CDR2 YYEEEE, per germline. The CDR3 contains 16 residues. The DNA for the CDR3 is TGTGCCAGCAGCTTGGTTATAGGGGTGGGCAAAAACATTCAGTACTTC. Residues: CASSLVIGVGKNIQYF.

The J gene is TRBJ2-3, the V gene TRBV5-6; 7 bases are a match to TRBD1. With 2 bases clipped from V and 14 bases from J, the junction kept 11 bases outside the gene matches. The CDR3 has 13 amino acids. CDR1 and CDR2 (germline): SGHDT, YYEEEE. CDR3 sequence (DNA): TGTGCCAGCAGCTTAAGGGGGCGCGTTCCCCCGTATTTT. Protein sequence: CASSLRGRVPPYF.

The CDR3 region is CASSSSGTSGGSSYNEQFF. The DNA of the CDR3 is TGTGCCAGCAGTTCCTCCGGGACTAGCGGGGGGAGCTCCTACAATGAGCAGTTCTTC. The chain is built from TRBV2 and TRBJ2-1; 15 bases are shared with TRBD2. The CDR3 sequence is 19 residues long. In germline, CDR1 is SNHLY, CDR2 FYNNEI. The V segment lost 5 bases and the J segment 0 bases; nucleotides outside the gene matches: 8.

V gene TRBV9 combines with J gene TRBJ1-2; tentatively, D is TRBD1 (5 bases). Germline V gives CDR1 SGDLS, CDR2 YYNGEE. This CDR3 region has 17 residues. The ends were cut back, 5 bases at V and 1 base at J, with 21 bases in the middle. The CDR3 DNA is TGTGCCAGCAGTCCCTCCTCCGGGACGGGGGATAACTATGGCTACACCTTC. Protein sequence: CASSPSSGTGDNYGYTF.

As to this clone: One end of the junction is discordant with germline, which a read error may explain. The chain carries TRBV6-6 and TRBJ1-4, with D possibly matching TRBD1 (6 bases). Germline V gene data show CDR1 as MNHNY and CDR2 as SVGAGI (reference sequence). This CDR3 has 11 residues. The CDR3 here is CASSSTTGTTF. In DNA form, the CDR3 reads TGTGCCAGCAGTTCCACGACAGGTACCACTTTT.

This clone was recorded only once. Here the CDR3 reads CASSAGTSGRYGEQFF. As DNA, the CDR3 is TGCGCCAGCAGCGCCGGGACTAGCGGGAGATACGGTGAGCAGTTCTTC. The chain couples TRBV5-1 to TRBJ2-1; 14 bases agree with TRBD2. The CDR3 spans 16 residues. The J segment lost 9 bases and the V segment lost 4 bases, leaving 9 bases of the junction unmatched. Looked up from germline, CDR1 is SGHRS and CDR2 is YFSETQ. The complete variable domain, with remaining parts taken from reference TRBV5-1 and TRBJ2-1, reads KAGVTQTPRYLIKTRGQQVTLSCSPISGHRSVSWYQQTPGQGLQFLFEYFSETQRNKGNFPGRFSGRQFSNSRSEMNVSTLELGDSALYLCASSAGTSGRYGEQFFGPGTRLTVL.

This clone was counted a few times. This rearrangement joins TRBV28 to TRBJ2-7, with TRBD2 as a possible D gene (5 bases). The germline CDR1 and CDR2 sequences are MDHEN and SYDVKM. The CDR3 runs 14 residues. Between the trimmed V and J ends, which lost 7 bases and 1 base, there was a span of 14 bases. CDR3: CASIRSGISYEQYF. CDR3 in DNA: TGTGCCAGCATTAGAAGCGGAATTTCCTACGAGCAGTACTTC.

The chain recombines TRBV7-6 with TRBJ2-2; D unresolved. The CDR3 runs 14 residues. Between the trimmed V and J ends, which lost 1 base and 4 bases, there was a span of 7 bases. The germline V gene has CDR1 SGHVS and CDR2 FNYEAQ. The CDR3 protein is CASSLGLGTGELFF. CDR3 in DNA: TGTGCCAGCAGCTTAGGTCTCGGCACCGGGGAGCTGTTTTTT.

This chain uses TRBV5-1 with TRBJ2-1, with 10 bases that match TRBD2. Germline V gene data show CDR1 as SGHRS and CDR2 as YFSETQ. The CDR3 is 16 amino acids. V gave up 0 bases and J gave up 7 bases; unmatched junction bases: 7. This CDR3 is CASSLGGAGGWNEQFF. The CDR3, as DNA: TGCGCCAGCAGCTTGGGAGGAGCGGGAGGGTGGAATGAGCAGTTCTTC.

The chain links TRBV9 to TRBJ2-1, with TRBD2 matching over 9 bases. V was clipped by 3 bases and J by 4 bases; unmatched bases: 5. Germline CDR1 and CDR2: SGDLS and YYNGEE. The CDR3 has 15 amino acids. CDR3 loop: CASSETSGLYNEQFF. DNA of the CDR3: TGTGCCAGCAGCGAGACTAGCGGTCTTTACAATGAGCAGTTCTTC.

The chain carries TRBV5-6 and TRBJ2-3; the match to TRBD2 covers 7 bases. With 5 bases clipped from V and 3 bases from J, the junction kept 12 bases outside the gene matches. Germline-derived CDR1 and CDR2 are SGHDT and YYEEEE. The CDR3 is 16 residues long. The CDR3 DNA follows: TGTGCCAGCAGTCGGATGACAGCGGGGATAACAGATACGCAGTATTTT. This sequence encodes CASSRMTAGITDTQYF.

This clone turned up a few times. The gene calls are TRBV5-4 and TRBJ1-2, with 9 bases identical to TRBD1. The CDR3 totals 13 residues. With 0 bases clipped from V and 6 bases from J, the junction kept 0 bases outside the gene matches. Per germline, CDR1 SGHNT and CDR2 YYREEE (reference sequence). The CDR3 DNA sequence: TGTGCCAGCAGCTTGGGGACAGGGGATGGCTACACCTTC. The encoded protein is CASSLGTGDGYTF. The full variable domain, its missing parts supplied by reference TRBV5-4 and TRBJ1-2, is ETGVTQSPTHLIKTRGQQVTLRCSSQSGHNTVSWYQQALGQGPQFIFQYYREEENGRGNFPPRFSGLQFPNYSSELNVNALELDDSALYLCASSLGTGDGYTFGSGTRLTVV.

V usage is TRBV7-9 and J usage is TRBJ2-1, with D perhaps TRBD2 (5 bases). Trimming removed 0 bases at V and 6 bases at J, with 9 bases between. CDR1 SEHNR and CDR2 FQNEAQ come from the germline V gene (reference sequence). The CDR3 has 14 amino acids. CDR3 sequence (DNA): TGTGCCAGCAGCTTAGCGCTCACTAGCAATGAGCAGTTCTTC. This sequence encodes CASSLALTSNEQFF.

This clone appeared once. CDR3 DNA: TGCGCCAGCAGCCAAGGCCTAGGGGGCAGCTACGAGCAGTACTTC. It specifies CASSQGLGGSYEQYF. The gene calls are TRBV4-1 and TRBJ2-7; the match to TRBD1 covers 7 bases. CDR3 length: 15 residues. The germline V gene encodes CDR1 MGHRA and CDR2 YSYEKL. V was pared by 1 base and J by 3 bases, with 6 bases of the junction left unmatched.

DNA for the CDR3: TGTGCCAGCAGTGAACACAGCGGGATCTACAATGAGCAGTTCTTC. Translating gives CASSEHSGIYNEQFF. The chain uses TRBV6-1 and TRBJ2-1, with TRBD2 identical over 7 bases. This CDR3 has 15 residues. The V gene's germline CDR1 is MNHNS and CDR2 SASEGT. Unmatched junction bases numbered 4, after V lost 2 bases and J lost 3 bases.

Written as DNA, the CDR3 is TGTGCTAGTGGGGGATGGGACAGCGAGACCCAGTACTTC. As protein: CASGGWDSETQYF. The rearrangement links TRBV12-5 to TRBJ2-5; TRBD1 aligns across 7 bases. J was trimmed by 5 bases and V by 6 bases; bases with no gene match: 6. This CDR3 has 13 residues. Germline V gene sequence: CDR1 LGHNT, CDR2 FRNRAP.

The chain combines TRBV27 with TRBJ2-3; the match to TRBD2 covers 13 bases. The ends lost 5 bases at V and 3 bases at J; junction bases unmatched: 8. Germline assignment: CDR1 MNHEY and CDR2 SMNVEV (reference sequence). The CDR3 is 17 amino acids. CDR3 loop: CASSATPGLAGTDTQYF. DNA of the CDR3: TGTGCCAGCAGTGCTACCCCGGGACTAGCGGGAACAGATACGCAGTATTTT.